This T cell receptor beta chain was captured in a study of cytomegalovirus exposure and HLA in healthy donors. Whole-study context: The platform used for the 120 or so validation repertoires matched that of the roughly 670 first-cohort repertoires, a later analysis reported. Notes on the study in general: The finding came from a later analysis; first-cohort TCR clusters tended to co-occur in the 95 to 150 validation repertoires. Cytomegalovirus association was listed for approximately 150 TCR beta chains. According to reports, the classifier identified cytomegalovirus status with high specificity and sensitivity.

About this clone: Antigen specificity is unknown.

Method: immunoSEQ multiplex PCR; TCRdb's copy keeps in-frame clones and lacks some. Altogether approximately 54,000 clones are present, roughly 87% being singletons, with the ten largest covering more than 8%. Germline assignment: CDR1 WNHNN and CDR2 SYGVQD (reference sequence). Trimming at V came to 6 bases and at J to 0 bases, leaving 1 base not matched to a gene. CDR3 length equals 13 residues. Sequences were obtained from PBMCs. This TCR was sampled from a woman under 30 in good health and CMV-seropositive. The rearrangement joins TRBV10-1 to TRBJ1-1, with 7 nucleotides matching TRBD1. The CDR3 protein is CASRGQMNTEAFF. In DNA form, the CDR3 reads TGCGCCAGCAGGGGACAGATGAACACTGAAGCTTTCTTT.